This TCR beta chain was obtained from a study of cytomegalovirus exposure and HLA in healthy donors. Study-wide results and caveats: An apparent linkage of common viral pathogens to several of the most significant clusters emerged in a later analysis. Rarity held for most TCR sequences, but there were some public TCRs that occurred in many donors. Data from an earlier analysis indicated that most TCR beta V segments were productive either about 90% or about 30% of the time.

A word on this clone: Its antigen remains unidentified.

PCR primers comprised 60 Vbeta and 13 Jbeta primers. Profiled with immunoSEQ multiplex PCR; TCRdb holds only in-frame clones, not every one. Here the sample table reports 150,000 or so clones. The V and J ends lost 6 bases and 5 bases, in that order; junction bases with no gene match: 3. In germline, CDR1 is MNHNY, CDR2 SVGAGI (reference sequence). The CDR3 extends over 15 amino acids. The sequence derives from a woman aged 50 to 65 in good health and CMV-seronegative. The chain links TRBV6-6 to TRBJ2-2; 13 positions match TRBD2. Sample: PBMCs. The chain's CDR3 is CASRRLAGGTGELFF. The CDR3 bases are TGTGCCAGCAGACGACTAGCGGGAGGTACCGGGGAGCTGTTTTTT.